The following is a TCR beta chain sequence with its context. Its antigen remains unknown. TCRdb reprocessed the RT-PCR reads with MiXCR, giving one entry per CDR3 protein. Among roughly 650,000 distinct CDR3 sequences, around 15% were seen once, and the ten largest hold 7.5% to 9%. The entry originates in a study of response to subunit inactivated influenza vaccine. Points from the study as a whole: Every seasonal influenza vaccination brings in few new T cells, the authors suggested.

Specimen: PBMCs from blood, collected around 14 days before vaccination. The sequence came from a man between 45 and 60 years old who received an inactivated influenza vaccine.

CDR3 in DNA: TGCAGCGTTGGGGGGACTAGCGGGAGTGGCGGGGAGCTGTTTTTT. It translates to CSVGGTSGSGGELFF. The chain couples TRBV29-1 to TRBJ2-2; 14 bases fit TRBD2. The CDR3 has 15 residues. The germline V gene encodes CDR1 SQVTM and CDR2 ANQGSEA. The J segment lost 7 bases and the V segment lost 4 bases, leaving 5 bases of the junction unmatched.